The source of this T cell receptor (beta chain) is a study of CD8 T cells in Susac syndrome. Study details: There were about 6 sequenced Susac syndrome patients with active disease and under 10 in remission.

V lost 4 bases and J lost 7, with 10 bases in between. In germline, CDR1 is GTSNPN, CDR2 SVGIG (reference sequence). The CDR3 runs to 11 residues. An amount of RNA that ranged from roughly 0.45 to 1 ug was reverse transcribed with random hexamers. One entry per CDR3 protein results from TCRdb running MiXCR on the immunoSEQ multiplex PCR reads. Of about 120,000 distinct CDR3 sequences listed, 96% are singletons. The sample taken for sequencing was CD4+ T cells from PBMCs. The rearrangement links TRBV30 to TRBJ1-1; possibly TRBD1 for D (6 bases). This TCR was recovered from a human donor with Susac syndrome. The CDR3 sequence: CAWNRAGEAFF. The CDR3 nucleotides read TGTGCCTGGAACAGGGCGGGTGAAGCTTTCTTT.